This T cell receptor beta chain was found in a study of T-cell reconstitution after alpha-beta-depleted transplantation in children (dated by TCRdb to 2015 to 2016). About the investigation overall: The study quantitatively tracked T-cell immune reconstitution after TCRalphabeta/CD19-depleted allogeneic hematopoietic cell transplantation in children using TCR repertoire profiling.

Per the publication, the treatment or condition label means: allogeneic hematopoietic cell transplantation with graft depleted of TCRalphabeta T cells and CD19 B cells. TCRalphabeta/CD19-depleted allogeneic hematopoietic cell grafts were given to the transplant recipients, all of whom were children. The library relied on PCR. Sequencing used an Illumina HiSeq 2500. Molecular barcoding was employed in the preparation of TCR libraries, with unique molecular identifiers being used to normalize TCRbeta repertoire quantification. TCRdb itself trimmed the public reads at Q25 with fastp, ran MiXCR and retained productive beta chains. Entries are consolidated by CDR3 protein sequence, retaining the most common genes and DNA. This sample has 200,000 to 250,000 distinct CDR3 sequences in its table, and roughly 10% of those were observed once. Clones ranked in the top ten supply roughly 30% of the sample. Here is what the overall study found, with its caveats: The high TCRbeta diversity at day 60 in some patients was ascribed to recipient T cells and intrathymic progenitors that had survived conditioning. The frequencies of hyperexpanded clones fell over the following months, and after one year, T-cell counts and TCRbeta diversity were mostly attributed to newly produced T cells. Apparently early alphabetaT-cell count recovery about two months after transplant reportedly relied on only several hundred rapidly expanded clones derived from non-depleted graft cells.

This clonotype showed up many times. The target of this receptor is not known. The record has no base qualities; no much larger clone is one base away. Sequencing used PBMCs, obtained before TCRalphabeta/CD19-depleted stem cell transplant. The TCR was taken from a child under two years old with acute myeloid leukemia, due to receive a stem cell transplant.

The CDR3 reads CSANSGTNNQPQHF. The DNA sequence reads TGCAGTGCTAACTCCGGGACTAACAATCAGCCCCAGCATTTT. The rearranged segments are TRBV20-1 and TRBJ1-5; TRBD1 might be the D gene, on 5 matching bases. V and J are truncated by 4 bases and 3 bases respectively, leaving an intervening sequence of 13 bases. The CDR3 numbers 14 residues from cysteine through phenylalanine. The sequence is cut down to CDR3 DNA, 42 bases in frame from base 1. Per the germline V gene (reference sequence), DFQATT is the CDR1 and SNEGSKA is the CDR2.